This T cell receptor beta chain was documented in a study of ipilimumab plus nivolumab after autologous stem cell transplantation. On the study more broadly: A median of roughly eight nivolumab and 5 or 6 ipilimumab doses were given. The DLBCL cohort had primary refractory and relapsed disease, with 18-month progression-free survival of about 82% and 31%.

Patients got ipilimumab 1 mg/kg beginning 14 to 28 days post-transplant. Using immunoSEQ multiplex PCR, the repertoire was profiled, and TCRdb retains in-frame clones only, with some absent. The table has around 21,000 clones, roughly four fifths seen once; the top ten hold 6% to 7%. The germline V gene has CDR1 SEHNR and CDR2 FQNEAQ (reference sequence). Trimming cost V 0 bases and J 10 bases; bases outside gene matches: 11. This CDR3 has 15 residues. The sample in question was PBMCs, obtained in a trial of ipilimumab plus nivolumab as post-transplant consolidation. The receptor comes from a male donor with diffuse large B-cell lymphoma. The chain recombines TRBV7-9 with TRBJ1-2; 7 positions agree with TRBD1. The CDR3 reads CASSLAEIRQGTYTF. CDR3 DNA: TGTGCCAGCAGCTTAGCCGAAATCAGACAGGGAACCTACACCTTC.